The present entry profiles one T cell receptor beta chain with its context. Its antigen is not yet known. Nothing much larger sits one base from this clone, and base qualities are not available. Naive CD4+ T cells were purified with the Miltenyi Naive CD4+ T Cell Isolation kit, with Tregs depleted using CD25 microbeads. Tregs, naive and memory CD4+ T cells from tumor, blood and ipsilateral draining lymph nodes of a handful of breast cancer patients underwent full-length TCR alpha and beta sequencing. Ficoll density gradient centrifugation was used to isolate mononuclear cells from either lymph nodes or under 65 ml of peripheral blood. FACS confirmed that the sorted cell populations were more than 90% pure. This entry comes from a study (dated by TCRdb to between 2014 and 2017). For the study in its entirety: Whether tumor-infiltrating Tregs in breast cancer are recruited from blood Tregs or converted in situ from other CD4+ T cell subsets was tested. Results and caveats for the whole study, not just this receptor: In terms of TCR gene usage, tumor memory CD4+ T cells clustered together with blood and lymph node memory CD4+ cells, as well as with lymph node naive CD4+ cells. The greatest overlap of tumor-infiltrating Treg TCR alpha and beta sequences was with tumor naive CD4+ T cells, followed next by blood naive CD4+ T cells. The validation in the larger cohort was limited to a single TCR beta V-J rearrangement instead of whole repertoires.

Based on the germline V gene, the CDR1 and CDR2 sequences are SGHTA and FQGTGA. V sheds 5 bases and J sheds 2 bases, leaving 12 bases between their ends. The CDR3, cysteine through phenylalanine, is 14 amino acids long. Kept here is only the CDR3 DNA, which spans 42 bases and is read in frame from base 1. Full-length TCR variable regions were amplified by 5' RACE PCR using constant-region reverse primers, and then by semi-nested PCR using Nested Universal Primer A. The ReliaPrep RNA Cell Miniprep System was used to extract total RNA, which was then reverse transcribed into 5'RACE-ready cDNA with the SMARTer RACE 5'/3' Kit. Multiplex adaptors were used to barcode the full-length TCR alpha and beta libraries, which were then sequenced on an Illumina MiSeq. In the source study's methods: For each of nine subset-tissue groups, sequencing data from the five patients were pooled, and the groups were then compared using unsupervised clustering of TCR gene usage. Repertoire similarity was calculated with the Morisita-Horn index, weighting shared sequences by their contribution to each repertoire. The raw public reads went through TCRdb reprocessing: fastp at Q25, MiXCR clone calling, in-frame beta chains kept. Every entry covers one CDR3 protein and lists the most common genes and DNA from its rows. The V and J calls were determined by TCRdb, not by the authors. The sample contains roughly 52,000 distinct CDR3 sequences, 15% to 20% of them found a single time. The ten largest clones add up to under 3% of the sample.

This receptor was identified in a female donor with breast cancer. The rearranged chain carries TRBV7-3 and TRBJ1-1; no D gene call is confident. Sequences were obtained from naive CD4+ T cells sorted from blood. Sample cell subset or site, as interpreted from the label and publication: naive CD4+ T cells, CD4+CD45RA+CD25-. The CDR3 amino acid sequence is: CASSPSGVNTEAFF. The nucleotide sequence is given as TGTGCCAGCAGCCCGTCGGGTGTAAACACTGAAGCTTTCTTT. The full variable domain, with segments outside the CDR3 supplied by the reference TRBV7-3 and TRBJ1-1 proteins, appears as GAGVSQTPSNKVTEKGKYVELRCDPISGHTALYWYRQSLGQGPEFLIYFQGTGAADDSGLPNDRFFAVRPEGSVSTLKIQRTERGDSAVYLCASSPSGVNTEAFFGQGTRLTVV.